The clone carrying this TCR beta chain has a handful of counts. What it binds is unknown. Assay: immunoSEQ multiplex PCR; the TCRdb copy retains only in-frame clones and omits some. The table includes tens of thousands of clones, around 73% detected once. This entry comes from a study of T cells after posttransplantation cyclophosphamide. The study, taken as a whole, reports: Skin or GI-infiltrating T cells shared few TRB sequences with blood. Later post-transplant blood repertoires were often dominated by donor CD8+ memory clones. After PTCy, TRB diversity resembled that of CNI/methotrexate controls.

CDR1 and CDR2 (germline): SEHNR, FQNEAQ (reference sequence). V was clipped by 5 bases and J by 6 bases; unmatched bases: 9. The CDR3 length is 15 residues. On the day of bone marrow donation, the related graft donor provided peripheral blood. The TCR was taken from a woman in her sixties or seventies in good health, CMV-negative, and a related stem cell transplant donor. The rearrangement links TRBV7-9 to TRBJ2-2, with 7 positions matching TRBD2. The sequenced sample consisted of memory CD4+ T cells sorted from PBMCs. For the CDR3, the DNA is TGTGCCAGCAGCCCTCCGGGACTAAAGTCCGGGGAGCTGTTTTTT. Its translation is CASSPPGLKSGELFF.